Each of the 24 T cell receptor beta chains below was sequenced from the same sample in a study of shared clonotypes between healthy human individuals. TCRdb keeps only in-frame clones here, not all; method: immunoSEQ multiplex PCR. The sample includes about 300,000 clones, less than 85% of them seen just once. The sequenced sample consisted of memory CD4+ T cells sorted from blood. Sample subset: CD45RA-negative fraction. These receptors were collected from a man aged 25 to 40 in good health.

The gene calls are TRBV19 and TRBJ1-2, with D possibly being TRBD1 (6 bases). Trimming took 7 bases from V and 2 from J, leaving 11 bases between them. CDR1 and CDR2 (germline): LNHDA, SQIVND (reference sequence). This CDR3 region has 13 residues. CDR3 amino acids: CASTQGGNYGYTF. The CDR3 DNA sequence: TGTGCCAGTACCCAAGGGGGGAACTATGGCTACACCTTC. Complete variable domain (other parts from reference TRBV19 and TRBJ1-2): DGGITQSPKYLFRKEGQNVTLSCEQNLNHDAMYWYRQDPGQGLRLIYYSQIVNDFQKGDIAEGYSVSREKKESFPLTVTSAQKNPTAFYLCASTQGGNYGYTFGSGTRLTVV.

This rearrangement joins TRBV6-6 to TRBJ2-5; D is uncertain. This CDR3 is built from 13 residues. Germline CDR1 reads MNHNY; CDR2 reads SVGAGI (reference sequence). The V end was cut by 6 bases, the J end by 4 bases, with 12 bases between. CDR3: CASSPLPGETQYF. The DNA for the CDR3 is TGTGCCAGCAGCCCCCTCCCGGGAGAGACCCAGTACTTC.

This clone appeared once. The chain carries TRBV10-2 and TRBJ2-5, with D perhaps being TRBD1 or TRBD2 (6 bases each). Germline values: CDR1 WSHSY, CDR2 SAAADI. V lost 3 bases and J 4 bases, leaving 18 bases between the germline ends. The CDR3 has 16 residues. This CDR3 is CASSDIGAGGGETQYF. CDR3 DNA: TGCGCCAGCAGTGATATAGGGGCCGGAGGGGGAGAGACCCAGTACTTC.

The chain is built from TRBV5-1 and TRBJ2-3; tentatively, D is TRBD1 or TRBD2 (7 bases each). The V end lost 0 bases, the J end lost 6 bases, and 14 bases lay between the germline ends. There are 15 residues in the CDR3. Germline V gene lookup returns CDR1 SGHRS and CDR2 YFSETQ. CDR3 nucleotides: TGCGCCAGCAGCTTGGCGCAGGGGGGGGTGGATACGCAGTATTTT. It is translated as CASSLAQGGVDTQYF. Drawing the rest from reference TRBV5-1 and TRBJ2-3, the complete variable domain is KAGVTQTPRYLIKTRGQQVTLSCSPISGHRSVSWYQQTPGQGLQFLFEYFSETQRNKGNFPGRFSGRQFSNSRSEMNVSTLELGDSALYLCASSLAQGGVDTQYFGPGTRLTVL.

The chain carries TRBV18 and TRBJ2-7, with no clear D. The CDR3 is made up of 12 amino acids. V lost 2 bases and J lost 6, with 8 bases in between. The germline CDR1 and CDR2 sequences are KGHSH and LQKENI. The CDR3 loop reads CASSPGSFEQYF. CDR3 DNA: TGTGCCAGCTCACCAGGGTCTTTCGAGCAGTACTTC.

The chain recombines TRBV6-1 with TRBJ1-5; 8 bases fit TRBD1. CDR1 is MNHNS, CDR2 SASEGT, per germline. This CDR3 is 14 amino acids long. The V gene end was trimmed by 7 bases and the J gene end by 6 bases; junction bases not matched to a gene: 8. This CDR3 reads CASTELTGVQPQHF. DNA for the CDR3: TGTGCCAGCACCGAACTGACAGGGGTTCAGCCCCAGCATTTT.

Concerning this clone: One junction end does not reproduce the germline sequence, and a read error may be involved. The V gene is TRBV7-7, the J gene TRBJ1-4; D ambiguous. CDR1 is SSHAT and CDR2 is FNYEAQ in the germline V gene (reference sequence). This CDR3 region has 13 residues. The CDR3 reads CASSKTPNEKLFF. The CDR3 nucleotides read TGTGCTAGCAGCAAAACGCCTAATGAAAAACTGTTTTTT. Full variable domain (rest looked up from reference TRBV7-7 and TRBJ1-4): GAGVSQSPRYKVTKRGQDVTLRCDPISSHATLYWYQQALGQGPEFLTYFNYEAQPDKSGLPSDRFSAERPEGSISTLTIQRTEQRDSAMYRCASSKTPNEKLFFGSGTQLSVL.

This chain uses TRBV9 with TRBJ2-5; 10 bases are a match to TRBD2. CDR3 length: 15 amino acids. The germline gives CDR1 SGDLS, CDR2 YYNGEE. The V gene end was trimmed by 4 bases and the J gene end by 5 bases; junction bases not matched to a gene: 8. The CDR3 is CASSSRGLAVETQYF. The CDR3 bases are TGTGCCAGCAGCTCCAGAGGACTAGCGGTTGAGACCCAGTACTTC.

There are many counts of this clone. Within the sample, other DNA sequences also encode this same CDR3. The chain combines TRBV5-6 with TRBJ1-1, with D possibly being TRBD1 (5 bases). Trimming cost V 3 bases and J 3 bases, with 12 bases left between them. CDR1 SGHDT and CDR2 YYEEEE come from the germline V gene. There are 14 residues in the CDR3. This chain's CDR3 is CASSSRGRYTEAFF. The CDR3 DNA follows: TGTGCCAGCAGCTCTAGGGGCCGTTACACTGAAGCTTTCTTT. Together with reference TRBV5-6 and TRBJ1-1, the CDR3 gives the full variable domain: DAGVTQSPTHLIKTRGQQVTLRCSPKSGHDTVSWYQQALGQGPQFIFQYYEEEERQRGNFPDRFSGHQFPNYSSELNVNALLLGDSALYLCASSSRGRYTEAFFGQGTRLTVV.

The chain has TRBV5-1 and TRBJ2-2; D call uncertain. With 4 bases removed from V and 8 bases from J, the gap between germline ends came to 18 bases. This CDR3 is built from 15 residues. Germline V gene data show CDR1 as SGHRS and CDR2 as YFSETQ. The CDR3 sequence: CASSPERILGGELFF. Written as DNA, the CDR3 is TGCGCCAGCAGCCCCGAAAGGATTCTGGGAGGGGAGCTGTTTTTT.

The chain combines TRBV19 with TRBJ2-1; 10 bases agree with TRBD1. V gave up 7 bases and J gave up 5 bases; unmatched junction bases: 11. This CDR3 has 16 residues. CDR1 and CDR2 (germline): LNHDA, SQIVND (reference sequence). The CDR3 loop reads CASTSFRGQGHNEQFF. Here the CDR3 DNA reads TGTGCCAGTACCTCCTTCCGGGGACAGGGGCACAATGAGCAGTTCTTC.

The chain recombines TRBV27 with TRBJ2-5; TRBD2 aligns across 7 bases. The length of the CDR3 is 15 residues. In germline, CDR1 is MNHEY, CDR2 SMNVEV (reference sequence). With 6 bases clipped from V and 4 bases from J, the junction kept 11 bases outside the gene matches. CDR3 coding DNA: TGTGCCAGCAGAACTTTCCTAGCGGAGGTAGAGACCCAGTACTTC. Its translation is CASRTFLAEVETQYF.

This chain connects TRBV18 to TRBJ1-1; D remains unclear. CDR1 and CDR2 (germline): KGHSH, LQKENI. The CDR3 runs 13 residues. V lost 2 bases to trimming and J lost 1 base, with 5 bases between them. In DNA form, the CDR3 reads TGTGCCAGCTCACCAATGGGGAACACTGAAGCTTTCTTT. It codes for CASSPMGNTEAFF.

This chain uses TRBV6-1 with TRBJ1-5; D remains ambiguous. There are 14 residues in the CDR3. Germline loops: CDR1 MNHNS, CDR2 SASEGT. Trimming pared 7 bases from V and 5 bases from J, leaving 15 bases between. As DNA, the CDR3 is TGTGCCAGCACCAGAGATAGGGTGGATCAGCCCCAGCATTTT. Its translation: CASTRDRVDQPQHF.

The chain carries TRBV5-1 and TRBJ2-5, with D perhaps TRBD2 (6 bases). The CDR3 is 14 amino acids. Germline V gene lookup returns CDR1 SGHRS and CDR2 YFSETQ. The V end was cut by 4 bases, the J end by 7 bases, with 17 bases between. The CDR3 region is CASSMDGPAGTQYF. The DNA for the CDR3 is TGCGCCAGCAGCATGGACGGACCAGCGGGGACCCAGTACTTC.

J is TRBJ2-7 and V is TRBV4-3, with 10 positions matching TRBD2. The CDR3 loop spans 15 amino acids. Losses at the gene ends were 2 bases for V and 4 bases for J; bases not matched to a gene: 5. The germline CDR1 and CDR2 sequences are LGHNA and YSLEER. The CDR3 region is CASSQNGLADYEQYF. CDR3 DNA: TGCGCCAGCAGCCAAAACGGACTAGCGGATTACGAGCAGTACTTC.

The V call is TRBV20-1, the J call TRBJ1-2, with D possibly TRBD1 on 6 matching bases. Per the germline V gene, CDR1 is DFQATT and CDR2 is SNEGSKA (reference sequence). CDR3 length: 11 residues. Trimming removed 5 bases from V and 7 bases from J, with 11 bases in between. CDR3 bases: TGCAGTGCTCAGACAGGAACTGGCTACACCTTC. Translating it yields CSAQTGTGYTF.

This clone has just a few counts. The V gene is TRBV5-4, the J gene TRBJ2-7; D is unresolved. The germline V gene encodes CDR1 SGHNT and CDR2 YYREEE (reference sequence). Trimming took off 1 base at V and 4 bases at J, with 9 bases between the two ends. The CDR3 contains 13 residues. The CDR3 DNA sequence: TGTGCCAGCAGCTTGACCACCGGATACGAGCAGTACTTC. The encoded protein is CASSLTTGYEQYF.

This chain connects TRBV4-3 to TRBJ1-1, with a possible D match to TRBD1 (5 bases). This CDR3 is built from 14 residues. Germline V gene data show CDR1 as LGHNA and CDR2 as YSLEER. The V end was cut by 7 bases, the J end by 0 bases, with 12 bases between. CDR3 residues: CASTQGRLNTEAFF. CDR3 nucleotides: TGCGCCAGCACCCAGGGAAGATTGAACACTGAAGCTTTCTTT.

The chain uses TRBV14 and TRBJ1-2; 10 bases agree with TRBD1. The CDR3 is 14 amino acids. Trimming took 7 bases from V and 4 from J; bases not matched to a gene: 6. Germline CDR1 reads SGHDN; CDR2 reads FVKESK. In DNA, the CDR3 is TGTGCCAGCAACGCCGGGACAGGGGTCTATGGCTACACCTTC. Its translation: CASNAGTGVYGYTF.

The chain couples TRBV10-3 to TRBJ2-3; D is unresolved. Trimming cost V 7 bases and J 3 bases, with 11 bases left between them. The CDR3 runs 13 residues. Germline V CDR1 and CDR2: ENHRY, SYGVKD. The CDR3 nucleotides read TGTGCCATCAATTTTAGGGCTACAGATACGCAGTATTTT. As protein: CAINFRATDTQYF.

The DNA for the CDR3 is TGTGCCAGCAGCTTAGGGGGCGCCGGGGAGCTGTTTTTT. Its translation is CASSLGGAGELFF. V gene TRBV7-9 combines with J gene TRBJ2-2; D might be TRBD1 (5 bases). Germline V CDR1 and CDR2: SEHNR, FQNEAQ (reference sequence). The V and J ends lost 1 base and 6 bases respectively, with 6 bases between them. This CDR3 region has 13 residues.

This clone came up a few times. The chain recombines TRBV28 with TRBJ1-3, with 10 bases fitting TRBD1. The CDR3 sequence is 14 residues long. Germline trimming cut 3 bases from V and 5 bases from J; bases unmatched to any gene: 1. In germline, CDR1 is MDHEN, CDR2 SYDVKM. This chain's CDR3 is CASSLGQGRNTIYF. CDR3 nucleotide sequence: TGTGCCAGCAGTTTGGGACAGGGGAGAAACACCATATATTTT.

CDR3 sequence (DNA): TGTGCCAGCACTCTGGGAGGGAACACTGAAGCTTTCTTT. It encodes CASTLGGNTEAFF. The rearrangement joins TRBV2 to TRBJ1-1; D gene uncertain. Germline lookup yields CDR1 SNHLY and CDR2 FYNNEI. This CDR3 has 13 residues. V dropped 7 bases and J dropped 1 base, with 10 bases sitting between them.